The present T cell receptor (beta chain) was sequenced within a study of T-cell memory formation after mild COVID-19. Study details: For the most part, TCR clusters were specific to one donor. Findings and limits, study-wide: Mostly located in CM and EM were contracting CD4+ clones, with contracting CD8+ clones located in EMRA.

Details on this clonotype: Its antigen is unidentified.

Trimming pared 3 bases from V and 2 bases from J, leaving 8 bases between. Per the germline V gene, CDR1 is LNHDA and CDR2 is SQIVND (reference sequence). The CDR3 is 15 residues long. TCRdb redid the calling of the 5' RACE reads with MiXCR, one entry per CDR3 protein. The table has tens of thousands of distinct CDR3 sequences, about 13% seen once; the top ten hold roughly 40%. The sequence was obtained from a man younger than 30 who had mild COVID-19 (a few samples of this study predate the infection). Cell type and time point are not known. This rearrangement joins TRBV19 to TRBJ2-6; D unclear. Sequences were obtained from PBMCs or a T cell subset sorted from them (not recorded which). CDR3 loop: CASSINAAGANVLTF. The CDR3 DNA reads TGTGCCAGTAGTATCAACGCGGCTGGGGCCAACGTCCTGACTTTC.